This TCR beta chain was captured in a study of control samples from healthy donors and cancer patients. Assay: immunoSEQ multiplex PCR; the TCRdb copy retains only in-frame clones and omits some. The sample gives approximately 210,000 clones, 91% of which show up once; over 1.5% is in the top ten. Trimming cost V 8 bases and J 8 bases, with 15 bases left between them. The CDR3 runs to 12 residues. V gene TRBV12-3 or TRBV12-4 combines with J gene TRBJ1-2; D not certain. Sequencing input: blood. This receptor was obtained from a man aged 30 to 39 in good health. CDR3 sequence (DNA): TGTGCCAGCGAGCGGAGGAGCGAAGGCTACACCTTC. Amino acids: CASERRSEGYTF.